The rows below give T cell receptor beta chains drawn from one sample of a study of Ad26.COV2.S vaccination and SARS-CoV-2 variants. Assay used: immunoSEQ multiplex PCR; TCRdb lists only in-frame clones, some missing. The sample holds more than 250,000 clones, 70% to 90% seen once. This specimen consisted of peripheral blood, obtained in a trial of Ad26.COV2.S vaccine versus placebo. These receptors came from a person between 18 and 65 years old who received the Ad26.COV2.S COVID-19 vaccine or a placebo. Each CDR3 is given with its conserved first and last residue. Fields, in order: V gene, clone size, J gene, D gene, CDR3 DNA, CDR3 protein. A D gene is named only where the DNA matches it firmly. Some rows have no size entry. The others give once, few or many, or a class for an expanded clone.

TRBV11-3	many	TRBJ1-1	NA	TGTGCCAGCAGCTTCTCCGGGTTCACTGAAGCTTTCTTT	CASSFSGFTEAFF
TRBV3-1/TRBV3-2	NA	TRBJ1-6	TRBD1	TGTGCCAGCAGCCATCTCACCGGGACAGGGAGGCCCCTCCACTTT	CASSHLTGTGRPLHF
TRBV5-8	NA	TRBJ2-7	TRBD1	TGTGCCAGCAGCTTCGACCCGGGACAGGGGGCCTACGAGCAGTACTTC	CASSFDPGQGAYEQYF
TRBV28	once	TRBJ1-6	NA	TGTGCCAGCAGTTTGTCCGGTGATAGTTCACCCCTCCACTTT	CASSLSGDSSPLHF
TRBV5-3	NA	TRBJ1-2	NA	TGTGCCAGAAGCTTGTTGGGGGAGGGAGACAGTAAAAACTATGGCTACACCTTC	CARSLLGEGDSKNYGYTF
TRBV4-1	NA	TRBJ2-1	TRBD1	TGCGCCAGCAGCCAAGTGGGACAGGGAACCTACAATGAGCAGTTCTTC	CASSQVGQGTYNEQFF
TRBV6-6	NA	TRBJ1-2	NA	TGTGCCAGCAGTTACGAGGTCAGGGCCTATGGCTACACCTTC	CASSYEVRAYGYTF
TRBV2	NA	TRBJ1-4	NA	TGTGCCAGCAGTGGACTCGGGGGTCCGGAAAAACTGTTTTTT	CASSGLGGPEKLFF
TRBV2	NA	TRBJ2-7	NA	TGTGCCAGCAGTTTTTGGCTACTGGGCTCCTACGAGCAGTACTTC	CASSFWLLGSYEQYF
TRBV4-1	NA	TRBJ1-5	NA	TGCGCCCGCAGCCGCCTCCCAGGGGTACGGGGTCAGCCCCAGCATTTT	CARSRLPGVRGQPQHF
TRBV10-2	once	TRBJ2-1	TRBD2	TGCGCCAGCCAACTTCCGGGACTAGCGGGGAATGAGCAGTTCTTC	CASQLPGLAGNEQFF
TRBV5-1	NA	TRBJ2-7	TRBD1	TGCGCCAGCAGCCGGGGACAGGGGGCGCCTCGAAAATCCTACGAGCAGTACTTC	CASSRGQGAPRKSYEQYF
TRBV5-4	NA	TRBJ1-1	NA	TGTGCCAGCAGCTTAAGAACCGGGACTGGGAACACTGAAGCTTTCTTT	CASSLRTGTGNTEAFF
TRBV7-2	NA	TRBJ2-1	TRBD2	TGTGCCAGCAGCTTAGTGTTAGCGGGGCGCTACAATGAGCAGTTCTTC	CASSLVLAGRYNEQFF
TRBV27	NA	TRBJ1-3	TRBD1	TGTGCCAGCAGTTTTTATGCGGGCGGATGGACAGGCCAGCAAAGCTCTGGAAACACCATATATTTT	CASSFYAGGWTGQQSSGNTIYF
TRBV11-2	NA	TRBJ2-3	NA	TGTGCCAGCAGAAAAGCGGGCCGCACAGATACGCAGTATTTT	CASRKAGRTDTQYF
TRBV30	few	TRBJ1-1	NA	TGTGCCTGGAGTGTACACGAGGCTGAAGCTTTCTTT	CAWSVHEAEAFF
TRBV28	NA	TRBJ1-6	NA	TGTGCCAGCTCGGGTGGCTGGTCACCCCTCCACTTT	CASSGGWSPLHF
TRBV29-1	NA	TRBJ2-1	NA	TGCAGCGTTGAAGGAGGGGCTCTACGGTACAATGAGCAGTTCTTC	CSVEGGALRYNEQFF
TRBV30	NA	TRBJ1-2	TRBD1	TGTGCCTGGAAGGGGCAGGGGGCAATGATCTATGGCTACACCTTC	CAWKGQGAMIYGYTF
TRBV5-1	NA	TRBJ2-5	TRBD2	TGCGCCAGCAGCTTGGGGCTAGCGGGGATCCAAGAGACCCAGTACTTC	CASSLGLAGIQETQYF
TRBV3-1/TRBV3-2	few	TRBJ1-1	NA	TGTGCCAGCAGCCCCCAGGAAGGTCTAGCGACTGAAGCTTTCTTT	CASSPQEGLATEAFF
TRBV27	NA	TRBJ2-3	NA	TGTGCCAGCACCTTAAAGGGGGGTTCGGGCACAGATACGCAGTATTTT	CASTLKGGSGTDTQYF
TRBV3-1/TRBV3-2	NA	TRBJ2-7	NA	TGTGCCAGCAGCCAAGAACCGAGGAGTTACGAGCAGTACTTC	CASSQEPRSYEQYF
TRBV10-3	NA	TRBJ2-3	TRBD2	TGTGCCATCAGGATTAGCGGGAGAGGGCCTAGCACAGATACGCAGTATTTT	CAIRISGRGPSTDTQYF
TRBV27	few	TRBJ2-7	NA	TGTGCCAGCCGGGACACGCTGACCTACGAGCAGTACTTC	CASRDTLTYEQYF
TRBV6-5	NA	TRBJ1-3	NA	TGTGCCAGCAGTTACTCCCTGGGAAACACCATATATTTT	CASSYSLGNTIYF
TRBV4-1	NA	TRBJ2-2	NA	TGCGCCAGCAGCCAAGGCCCGGGGGCGATCGGGGAGCTGTTTTTT	CASSQGPGAIGELFF
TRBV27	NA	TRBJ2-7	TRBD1	TGTGCCAGCAGTTTAGTGGGACAGGGGGGATCGGGCTACGAGCAGTACTTC	CASSLVGQGGSGYEQYF
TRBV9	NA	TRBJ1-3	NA	TGTGCCAGCAGCGCCTACGGCAGCCTCTCTGGAAACACCATATATTTT	CASSAYGSLSGNTIYF
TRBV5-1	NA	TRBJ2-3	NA	TGCGCCAGCAGCCAAGGGACCTACACAGATACGCAGTATTTT	CASSQGTYTDTQYF
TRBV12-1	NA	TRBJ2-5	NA	TGTGCCAGCAGCTTAGTGAACGGGACACGGGAGACCCAGTACTTC	CASSLVNGTRETQYF
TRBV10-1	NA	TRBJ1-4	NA	TGCGCCAGCAGTGAGGGAGGTAATGAAAAACTGTTTTTT	CASSEGGNEKLFF
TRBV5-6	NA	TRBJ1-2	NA	TGTGCCAGCAGCTCGACAGATAACTATGGCTACACCTTC	CASSSTDNYGYTF
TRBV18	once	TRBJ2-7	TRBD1	TGTGCCAGCTCACCAAGACAGGGGCCCTACGAGCAGTACTTC	CASSPRQGPYEQYF
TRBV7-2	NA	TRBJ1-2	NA	TGTGCCAGCAGCTCAAGGGGGGCAGGGGACCCTAACTATGGCTACACCTTC	CASSSRGAGDPNYGYTF
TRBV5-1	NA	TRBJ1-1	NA	TGCGCCAGCAGCTTTAGTGGGAGTACTGAAGCTTTCTTT	CASSFSGSTEAFF
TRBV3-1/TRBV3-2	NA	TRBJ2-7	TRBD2	TGTGCCAGCAGCCCTGGACTAGTCTACGAGCAGTACTTC	CASSPGLVYEQYF
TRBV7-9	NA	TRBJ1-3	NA	TGTGCCAGCAGCTTAGCGACCAGGGGAGCTGGAAACACCATATATTTT	CASSLATRGAGNTIYF
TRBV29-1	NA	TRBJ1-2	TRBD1	TGCAGCGCCCAAGGAGTACAGGGGGCCTATGGCTACACCTTC	CSAQGVQGAYGYTF
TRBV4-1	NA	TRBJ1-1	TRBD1	TGCGCCAGCAGCCAAGGACAGGGGGTTAAGGACACTGAAGCTTTCTTT	CASSQGQGVKDTEAFF
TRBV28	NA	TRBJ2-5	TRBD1	TGTGCCAGCAGTCGGACAGGGGTCGGTAAGACCCAGTACTTC	CASSRTGVGKTQYF
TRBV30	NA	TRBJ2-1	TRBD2	TGTGCCTGGAGCCGCGGGGGACTAGCGGGCCCCTACAATGAGCAGTTCTTC	CAWSRGGLAGPYNEQFF
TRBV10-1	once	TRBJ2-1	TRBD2	TGCGCCAGCAGTGCCTTTGGCGGGAGGGACATCTACAATGAGCAGTTCTTC	CASSAFGGRDIYNEQFF
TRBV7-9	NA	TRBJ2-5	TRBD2	TGTGCCAGCAGCCGAAGTTCTAGCGGGAGGACCACCAGGACCCAGTACTTC	CASSRSSSGRTTRTQYF
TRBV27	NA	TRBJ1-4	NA	TGTGCCAGCAGTTGGGGACCTGCAACTAATGAAAAACTGTTTTTT	CASSWGPATNEKLFF
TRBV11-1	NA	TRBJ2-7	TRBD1	TGTGCCAGCAGGGGACAGGGAGGCTACGAGCAGTACTTC	CASRGQGGYEQYF